A single sample gave rise to the 5 T cell receptor beta chains below, sequenced in a study of blood T cell repertoires in COVID-19. Repertoires were generated with immunoSEQ multiplex PCR, while TCRdb's copy carries only in-frame clones and drops some. The sample yields under 75,000 clones, around 90% seen once. Sequenced: peripheral blood. The origin of the receptors is a man aged 60-69 years with active COVID-19.

V and J are TRBV20-1 and TRBJ1-1; no firm D call. This CDR3 comprises 12 residues. The V gene lost 3 bases and the J gene lost 6 bases, with 11 bases spanning the gap. The germline CDR1 and CDR2 sequences are DFQATT and SNEGSKA (reference sequence). CDR3 DNA sequence: TGCAGTGCTAGTTCCCTCTCCCCTGAAGCTTTCTTT. Translation: CSASSLSPEAFF.

The V and J genes are TRBV5-1 and TRBJ2-4; 10 bases map to TRBD2. The CDR3 is made up of 18 amino acids. The germline CDR1 and CDR2 sequences are SGHRS and YFSETQ. J lost 5 bases, V lost 0 bases, and 11 bases had no gene match. The CDR3 sequence: CASSLVSGGPGRQNIQYF. In nucleotides, the CDR3 is TGCGCCAGCAGCTTGGTTAGCGGGGGGCCGGGACGGCAAAACATTCAGTACTTC. The variable domain in full, with the rest retrieved from reference TRBV5-1 and TRBJ2-4, is KAGVTQTPRYLIKTRGQQVTLSCSPISGHRSVSWYQQTPGQGLQFLFEYFSETQRNKGNFPGRFSGRQFSNSRSEMNVSTLELGDSALYLCASSLVSGGPGRQNIQYFGAGTRLSVL.

The chain combines TRBV15 with TRBJ2-5; tentative D call: TRBD1 (6 bases). V was clipped by 0 bases and J by 2 bases, with 10 bases between them. Germline CDR1 reads LNHNV; CDR2 reads YYDKDF (reference sequence). This CDR3 region has 15 residues. As DNA, the CDR3 is TGTGCCACCAGCAGAGATGGGGGCTATCAAGAGACCCAGTACTTC. Translating gives CATSRDGGYQETQYF.

V and J are TRBV5-4 and TRBJ2-7; 10 bases agree with TRBD1. This CDR3 comprises 14 residues. The ends lost 4 bases at V and 4 bases at J; junction bases unmatched: 5. Looked up from germline, CDR1 is SGHNT and CDR2 is YYREEE (reference sequence). In DNA, the CDR3 is TGTGCCAGCAGCAGACAGGGGGCCCAATACGAGCAGTACTTC. Its translation is CASSRQGAQYEQYF.

This rearrangement joins TRBV28 to TRBJ2-3; 14 bases line up with TRBD2. The V and J ends lost 8 bases and 6 bases, in that order; junction bases with no gene match: 13. Looked up from germline, CDR1 is MDHEN and CDR2 is SYDVKM. The CDR3 has 17 residues. CDR3 loop: CASYPRGLAGVQDTQYF. The CDR3 DNA sequence: TGTGCCAGCTATCCTCGGGGACTAGCGGGAGTTCAGGATACGCAGTATTTT.